Presented here are 5 T cell receptor beta chains from one specimen sequenced in a study of Tregs in tolerant kidney transplant recipients. The method was immunoSEQ multiplex PCR; TCRdb's version includes in-frame clones alone and lacks a portion of them. This table has tens of thousands of clones, about 90% appearing once. The specimen sequenced was Tregs from blood. Receptors originate from a human donor in good health.

Here the CDR3 DNA reads TGTGCCAGCAGCTACGGGGTAGATACGCAGTATTTT. Its protein product is CASSYGVDTQYF. The chain couples TRBV6-1 to TRBJ2-3, with a weak D call TRBD2 (5 bases). The germline V and J ends were trimmed by 6 bases and 5 bases, with 9 bases remaining between them. CDR1 is MNHNS, CDR2 SASEGT, per germline. This CDR3 spans 12 amino acids.

This sequence joins TRBV5-8 and TRBJ2-7; unclear D gene. Trimming pared 0 bases from V and 7 bases from J, leaving 11 bases between. The CDR3 loop spans 13 amino acids. Looked up from germline, CDR1 is SGHTS and CDR2 is YDEGEE. CDR3 sequence reads: CASSLERKAEQYF. The CDR3 bases are TGTGCCAGCAGCTTGGAGAGGAAGGCAGAGCAGTACTTC.

V usage is TRBV7-9 and J usage is TRBJ2-5; D is unclear. Trimming stripped 1 base from V and 1 base from J, with 7 bases between. The CDR3 is made up of 14 amino acids. Germline V CDR1 and CDR2: SEHNR, FQNEAQ (reference sequence). CDR3 nucleotide sequence: TGTGCCAGCAGCTTAGTTCGGGCCCAAGAGACCCAGTACTTC. As protein: CASSLVRAQETQYF.

The rearrangement links TRBV6-5 to TRBJ2-3; TRBD1 agrees at 9 bases. The J segment lost 2 bases and the V segment lost 6 bases, leaving 6 bases of the junction unmatched. CDR1 and CDR2 (germline): MNHEY, SVGAGI. The CDR3 contains 15 residues. The CDR3 reads CASRWTGAVTDTQYF. The CDR3 DNA follows: TGTGCCAGCAGATGGACAGGGGCGGTCACAGATACGCAGTATTTT.

The chain recombines TRBV6-4 with TRBJ2-3; D is possibly TRBD1 (5 bases). CDR1 and CDR2 (germline): MRHNA, SNTAGT. This CDR3 is built from 14 residues. V lost 2 bases and J lost 0, with 6 bases in between. The CDR3 DNA is TGTGCCAGCAGTGACAGGGGTAGCACAGATACGCAGTATTTT. This encodes CASSDRGSTDTQYF.